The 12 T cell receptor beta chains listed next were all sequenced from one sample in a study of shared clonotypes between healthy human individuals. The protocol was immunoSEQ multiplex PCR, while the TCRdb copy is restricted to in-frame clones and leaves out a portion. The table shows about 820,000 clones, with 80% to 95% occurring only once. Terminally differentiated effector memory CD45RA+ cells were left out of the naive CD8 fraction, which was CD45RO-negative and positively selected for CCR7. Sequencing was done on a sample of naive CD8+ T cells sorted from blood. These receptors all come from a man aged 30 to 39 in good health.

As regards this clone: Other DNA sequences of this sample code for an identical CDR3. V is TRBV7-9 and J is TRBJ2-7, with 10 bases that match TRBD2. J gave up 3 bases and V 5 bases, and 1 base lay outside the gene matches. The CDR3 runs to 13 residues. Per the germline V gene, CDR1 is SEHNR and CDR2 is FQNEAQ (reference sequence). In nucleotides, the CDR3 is TGTGCCAGCAGCCCTAGCGGGAGCTACGAGCAGTACTTC. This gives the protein CASSPSGSYEQYF.

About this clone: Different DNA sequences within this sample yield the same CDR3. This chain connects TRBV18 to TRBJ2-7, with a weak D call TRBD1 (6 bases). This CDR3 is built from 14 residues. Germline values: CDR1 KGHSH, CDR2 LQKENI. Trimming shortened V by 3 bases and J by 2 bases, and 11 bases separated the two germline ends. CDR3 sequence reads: CASSPRDTTYEQYF. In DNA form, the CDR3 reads TGTGCCAGCTCACCCAGGGACACCACCTACGAGCAGTACTTC.

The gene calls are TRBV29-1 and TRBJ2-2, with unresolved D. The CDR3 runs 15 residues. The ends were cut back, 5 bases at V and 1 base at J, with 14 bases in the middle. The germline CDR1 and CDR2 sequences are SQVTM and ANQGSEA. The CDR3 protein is CSVHNPTRNTGELFF. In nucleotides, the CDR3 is TGCAGCGTTCACAACCCAACTCGGAACACCGGGGAGCTGTTTTTT.

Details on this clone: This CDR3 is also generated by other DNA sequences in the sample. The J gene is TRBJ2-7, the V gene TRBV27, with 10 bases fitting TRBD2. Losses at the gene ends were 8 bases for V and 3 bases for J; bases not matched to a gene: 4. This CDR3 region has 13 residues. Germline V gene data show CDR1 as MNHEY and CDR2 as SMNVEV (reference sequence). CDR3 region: CASGRTSGYEQYF. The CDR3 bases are TGTGCCAGCGGCCGGACTAGCGGCTACGAGCAGTACTTC.

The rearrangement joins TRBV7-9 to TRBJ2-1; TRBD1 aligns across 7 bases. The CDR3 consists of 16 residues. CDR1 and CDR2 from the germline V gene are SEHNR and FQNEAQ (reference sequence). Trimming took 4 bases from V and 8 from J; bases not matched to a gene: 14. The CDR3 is CASSYGPGQLLDEQFF. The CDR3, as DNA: TGTGCCAGCAGCTATGGTCCGGGACAGCTACTTGATGAGCAGTTCTTC. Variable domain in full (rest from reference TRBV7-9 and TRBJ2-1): DTGVSQNPRHKITKRGQNVTFRCDPISEHNRLYWYRQTLGQGPEFLTYFQNEAQLEKSRLLSDRFSAERPKGSFSTLEIQRTEQGDSAMYLCASSYGPGQLLDEQFFGPGTRLTVL.

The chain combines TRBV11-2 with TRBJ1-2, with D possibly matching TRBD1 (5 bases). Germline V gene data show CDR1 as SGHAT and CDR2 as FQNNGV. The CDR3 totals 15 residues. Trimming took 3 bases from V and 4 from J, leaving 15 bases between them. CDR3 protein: CASSFGAVAFYGYTF. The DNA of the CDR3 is TGTGCCAGCAGCTTCGGGGCAGTCGCTTTCTATGGCTACACCTTC.

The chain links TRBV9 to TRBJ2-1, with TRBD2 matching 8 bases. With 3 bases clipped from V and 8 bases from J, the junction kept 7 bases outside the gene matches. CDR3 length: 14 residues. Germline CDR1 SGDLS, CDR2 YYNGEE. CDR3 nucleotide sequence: TGTGCCAGCAGCGCGGGGGGGAGTGGCGATGAGCAGTTCTTC. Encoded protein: CASSAGGSGDEQFF. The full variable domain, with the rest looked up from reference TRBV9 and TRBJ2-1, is DSGVTQTPKHLITATGQRVTLRCSPRSGDLSVYWYQQSLDQGLQFLIQYYNGEERAKGNILERFSAQQFPDLHSELNLSSLELGDSALYFCASSAGGSGDEQFFGPGTRLTVL.

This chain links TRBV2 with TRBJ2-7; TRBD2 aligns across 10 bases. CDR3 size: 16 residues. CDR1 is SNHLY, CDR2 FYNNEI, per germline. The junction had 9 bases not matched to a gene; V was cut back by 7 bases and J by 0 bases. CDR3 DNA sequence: TGTGCCAGCACCGCCCCCACTAGCGGGGTCTCCTACGAGCAGTACTTC. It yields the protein CASTAPTSGVSYEQYF.

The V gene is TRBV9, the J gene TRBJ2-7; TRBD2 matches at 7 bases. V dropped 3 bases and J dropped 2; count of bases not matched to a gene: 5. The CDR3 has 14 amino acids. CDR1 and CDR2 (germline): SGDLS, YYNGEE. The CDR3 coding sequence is TGTGCCAGCAGCGCCGGGACTACCGCCTACGAGCAGTACTTC. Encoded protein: CASSAGTTAYEQYF.

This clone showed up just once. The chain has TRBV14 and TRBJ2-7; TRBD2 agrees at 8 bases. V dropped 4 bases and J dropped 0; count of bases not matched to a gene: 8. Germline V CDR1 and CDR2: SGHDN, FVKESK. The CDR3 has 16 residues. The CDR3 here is CASSRTGTSPSYEQYF. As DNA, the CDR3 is TGTGCCAGCAGCCGCACCGGGACTAGTCCCTCCTACGAGCAGTACTTC.

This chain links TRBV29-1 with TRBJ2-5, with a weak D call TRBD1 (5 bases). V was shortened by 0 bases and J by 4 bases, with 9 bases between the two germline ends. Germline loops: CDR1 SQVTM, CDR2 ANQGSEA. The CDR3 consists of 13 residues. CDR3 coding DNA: TGCAGCGTTGAAGAAGAAAGGGGAGAGACCCAGTACTTC. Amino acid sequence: CSVEEERGETQYF.

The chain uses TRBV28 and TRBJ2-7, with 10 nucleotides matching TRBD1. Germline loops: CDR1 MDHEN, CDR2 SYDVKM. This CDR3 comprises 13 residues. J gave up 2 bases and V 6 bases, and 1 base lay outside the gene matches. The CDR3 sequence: CASSGTGAYEQYF. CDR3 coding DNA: TGTGCCAGCAGCGGGACAGGGGCCTACGAGCAGTACTTC.